The rows below give T cell receptor delta chains drawn from one sample of a study of Vδ1+ human thymocytes. TCRdb re-identified clones in the multiplex PCR reads via CATT. The sample carries around 20,000 delta-chain clones, about 8% recorded once. Specimen: Vdelta1+ gamma-delta thymocytes from the thymus. The receptors derive from a child under three years old who had congenital heart surgery. Each CDR3 is given without its conserved first and last residue.

>TRDJ1|TRDV1
ALGEPEDPTNARYWGIFFTDKLI
>TRDJ1|TRDV1
ALGDPVGPAPLGDTNDKLI
>TRDJ2|TRDV1
ALGELRTFLKHVLGVPTAQLF
>TRDJ1|TRDV1
ALGEGTWAYALMYTDKLI
>TRDJ2|TRDV2
ACDVNVLGLLTAQLF
>TRDJ1|TRDV2
ACDPPTGGTDKLI
>TRDJ1|TRDV1
ALGDAVGPSYWGIRDTDKLI
>TRDJ1|TRDV1
ALGELKKAGDTLATDKLI
>TRDJ1|TRDV1
ALGEPRGLPTLLLGIAKKYTDKLI
>TRDJ1|TRDV1
ALGEDPVLGDRDTDKLI
>TRDJ1|TRDV2
ACDTAGGYYTDKLI
>TRDJ3|TRDV2
ACDTLVLGDTEARQMF
>TRDJ1|TRDV1
ALGKWVLGDPYTDKLI
>TRDJ1|TRDV1
ALGEPRYDFVLVGEKLI
>TRDJ1|TRDV1
ALGARIPTHGGPPDTDKLI
>TRDJ1|TRDV1
ALGLPSYGYWGTKTDKLI
>TRDJ1|TRDV1
ALGEPRPSSVLGNPTDKLI